The present T cell receptor (beta chain) was sequenced within a study of Tregs in tolerant kidney transplant recipients (dated by TCRdb to the late 2010s). Background for the entire study: Related donors were used in the transplants with nonmyeloablative bone marrow transplantation, and mixed chimerism was transient in the human trials. Sorted recipient Tregs were grown for less than 20 days with irradiated activated donor B cells and IL-2, and the cultures were restimulated on day 11. Once the B cell culture was finished, the cells were sorted into two populations: CD4+CD8-CD25+CD127- and CD4+CD8-4-1BB+CD40L-. Activated donor B cells were produced by a roughly ten-day culture on irradiated CD40L-expressing 3T3 cells in the presence of cyclosporin A and IL-4. Additional Treg samples were obtained from a roughly three-day mixed lymphocyte reaction with belatacept, with some samples followed by an approximately five-day donor restimulation, before recipient CD4+CD25+CD127- cells were sorted. Antibodies distinguished recipient from donor cells when sorting primary belatacept mixed lymphocyte reaction cultures. Before combined kidney and bone marrow transplantation, this study identified donor-specific regulatory T cells using TCRbeta sequencing and then followed those same cells after transplant.

Results and caveats for the whole study, not just this receptor: For some patients, the PCR primers changed as time went on, which meant samples from those patients could not be compared with one another at the nucleotide level. In tolerant patients, donor-specific Tregs expanded more than Tregs overall, which suggests antigen-driven rather than nonspecific expansion. The study was constrained by small patient numbers, and validation of the findings is required in larger populations and under other immunosuppression protocols. Although technical replication error seemed to be minimal, the question of biological reproducibility was not addressed directly. Expanding Tregs with activated donor B cells appeared to identify the most biologically relevant and donor-specific TCRbeta repertoire.

The V end gives up 0 bases and the J end 4 bases, leaving 16 bases in the junction not matched to a gene. Inclusive of the bounding cysteine and phenylalanine, the CDR3 is 19 residues long. Only the CDR3 region is kept as DNA, spanning 57 bases read in frame from base 1. Comments on this clone: The specificity of this receptor is unknown. Base-call qualities are not available, and no considerably larger clone is one nucleotide away.

Genomic DNA was extracted from sorted cells with the QIAGEN DNeasy Blood and Tissue Kit for TCRbeta CDR3 sequencing. High-throughput TCRbeta CDR3 sequencing was carried out commercially through immunoSEQ, with PCR amplification with bias correction and internal controls included. Per the original workflow: Unique productive TCRbeta sequences were defined by CDR3 nucleotide sequence where primers matched, and otherwise by CDR3 amino acid sequence together with Vbeta and Jbeta genes. Donor-reactive sequences were defined as at least 5-fold expanded in CFSE-low cells versus unstimulated cells, with frequency of at least 0.01% in CFSE-low cells. Repertoire divergence was quantified by Jensen-Shannon divergence using the top 100 TCRbeta sequences ranked by frequency. For samples with multiple sequencing runs, sorting error was corrected separately for each run before the runs were pooled. Not all clones reach the TCRdb copy of this immuneACCESS table, which keeps in-frame sequences only. Checked studies attribute under half of the gap to unresolved V genes and leave the rest unexplained. That table supplies the V and J calls and clone size; D and trimming were determined from the DNA. This sample comprises fewer than 600 clones, approximately 96% of them detected only once. The top ten clones comprise around 5% of the sample.

The meaning of the sample's time point label: blood sample drawn before combined kidney and bone marrow transplant. The patients were a few recipients of combined kidney and bone marrow transplants from the ITN036ST trial, and samples were available only from these trial subjects. Healthy control blood was processed by Ficoll density gradient to PBMCs and cryopreserved; patient PBMCs were collected before and after transplant. The sequencing used Tregs from blood cultured with allogeneic cells, collected before the transplant. This chain joins TRBV23-1 to TRBJ1-2; a stretch of 8 junction bases matches TRBD1. TRBV23-1 falls under the ORF class, with uncertain function. The clonotype originates from a human patient who received a combined kidney and bone marrow transplant. The nucleotide sequence is given as TGCGCCAGCAGTCAATCCGGGGCCAAACAGGGGGTCCGTTCCTATGGCTACACCTTC. It translates as CASSQSGAKQGVRSYGYTF.